The source of this T cell receptor (beta chain) is a study of shared clonotypes between healthy human individuals. Across the whole study: The people who gave samples were a couple of women and three men aged 18 to 49. Study observations and caveats: Read depth was anticipated to influence clonotype sharing among donors. At large depth, rarefaction still showed sorted-subset sequencing to be incomplete. Non-shared clonotypes displayed generation probabilities falling below those of clonotypes present in all four donors.

Of note for this clone: Its antigen is currently unknown.

The CDR3 contains 18 residues. V was pared by 4 bases and J by 0 bases, with 16 bases between. The V gene's germline CDR1 is MNHEY and CDR2 SMNVEV (reference sequence). The table came from immunoSEQ multiplex PCR; TCRdb's copy has only in-frame clones and leaves some out. The sample lists roughly 1,000,000 clones; around three quarters were seen once. The origin of this receptor is a young man in good health. Some clones in this sample may be carry-over from other donors' samples. V and J are TRBV27 and TRBJ1-6; no clear D. Specimen: memory CD4+ T cells from PBMCs. The subset: CD45RA-negative fraction. CDR3 loop: CASSSTQLGSSYNSPLHF. CDR3 nucleotide sequence: TGTGCCAGCAGTTCCACCCAGCTAGGGAGCTCCTATAATTCACCCCTCCACTTT.